The clone carrying this TCR beta chain was counted between two and nine times. What it recognizes is unknown. Preparation of the TCRbeta library was carried out with unique molecular identifiers. TCRdb passed the PCR reads through MiXCR, listing each CDR3 protein once. Found here are 500,000 to 750,000 distinct CDR3 sequences, around 13% of them singletons; the top ten hold about 2.2%. Looked up from germline, CDR1 is MNHEY and CDR2 is SVGAGI. V was trimmed by 0 bases and J by 2 bases, leaving 15 bases between them. This CDR3 spans 17 amino acids. This record comes from a study of T-cell reconstitution after alpha-beta-depleted transplantation in children. Overall study results and limits: T-cell numbers and diversity, one year after transplant, stemmed largely from T cells that were newly produced. Alpha-beta T cells about two months after transplant reportedly derived from several hundred expanded graft clones. At day 60, the high TCRbeta diversity found in some patients originated from recipient T cells and thymic progenitors that had survived.

The receptor was derived from a male patient aged 10 to 17 who had a stem cell transplant for acute myeloid leukemia, so the T cells may come from the graft donor. The V and J genes are TRBV6-5 and TRBJ2-3; D is undetermined. This specimen consisted of PBMCs, mostly from graft donor cells, obtained 360 days after TCRalphabeta/CD19-depleted stem cell transplant. The CDR3 here is CASSYSKVSRFTDTQYF. The CDR3 DNA sequence: TGTGCCAGCAGTTACTCGAAGGTGTCTCGCTTCACAGATACGCAGTATTTT.